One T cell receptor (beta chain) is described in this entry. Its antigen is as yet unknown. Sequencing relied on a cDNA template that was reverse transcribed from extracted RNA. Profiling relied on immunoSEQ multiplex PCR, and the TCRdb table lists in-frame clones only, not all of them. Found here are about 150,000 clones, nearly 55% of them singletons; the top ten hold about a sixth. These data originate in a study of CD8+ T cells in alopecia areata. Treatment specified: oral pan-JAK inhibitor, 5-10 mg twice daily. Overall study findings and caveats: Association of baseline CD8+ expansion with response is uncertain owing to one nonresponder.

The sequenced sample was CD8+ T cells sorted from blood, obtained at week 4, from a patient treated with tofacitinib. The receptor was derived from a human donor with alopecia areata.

The CDR3 DNA sequence: TGTGCCAGCGGGACCGCCACCTACGAGCAGTACTTC. Amino acid sequence: CASGTATYEQYF. V is TRBV14 and J is TRBJ2-7; D tentatively fits TRBD1 or TRBD2 (5 bases each). Germline V gene data show CDR1 as SGHDN and CDR2 as FVKESK. CDR3 length equals 12 residues. Deletions cut 8 bases from V and 2 bases from J, with 10 bases between.